One and the same sample provided the 7 T cell receptor beta chains below, sequenced in a study of CD8 T cells in Susac syndrome. Random hexamers primed reverse transcription of about 0.45 to 1 ug RNA. TCRdb re-called the immunoSEQ multiplex PCR reads through MiXCR, storing one row per CDR3 protein. The table lists about 280,000 distinct CDR3 sequences, around 83% of them singletons. The specimen sequenced was CD8+ T cells from PBMCs. These receptors originate from a human donor with multiple sclerosis.

The rearrangement links TRBV5-6 to TRBJ2-3; TRBD2 matches at 8 bases. CDR1 and CDR2 (germline): SGHDT, YYEEEE. J lost 2 bases, V lost 0 bases, and 5 bases had no gene match. The CDR3 has 16 amino acids. As DNA, the CDR3 is TGTGCCAGCAGCTTGGCTCTAGCGGGTTACACAGATACGCAGTATTTT. As protein: CASSLALAGYTDTQYF.

The chain uses TRBV7-9 and TRBJ1-6, with unresolved D. The CDR3 is 13 residues long. From germline, CDR1 is SEHNR and CDR2 FQNEAQ (reference sequence). Trimming took 2 bases from V and 9 from J, leaving 8 bases between them. CDR3 DNA sequence: TGTGCCAGCAGCTTATCCGTCGGTTCACCCCTCCACTTT. This sequence encodes CASSLSVGSPLHF.

This clonotype was picked up a small number of times. This sequence joins TRBV6-5 and TRBJ1-1, with unresolved D. CDR1 MNHEY and CDR2 SVGAGI come from the germline V gene. This CDR3 is built from 13 residues. V lost 2 bases and J lost 6, with 10 bases in between. DNA for the CDR3: TGTGCCAGCAGTTACGACCTTGGGGCTGAAGCTTTCTTT. It specifies CASSYDLGAEAFF.

The CDR3 bases are TGCAGCGTTCCTACACAGGTGGGGAACGAGCAGTACTTC. It is translated as CSVPTQVGNEQYF. The genes are TRBV29-1 and TRBJ2-7, with D possibly matching TRBD1 (5 bases). With 5 bases removed from V and 5 bases from J, the gap between germline ends came to 16 bases. CDR1 SQVTM and CDR2 ANQGSEA come from the germline V gene. This CDR3 spans 13 amino acids.

The chain combines TRBV24-1 with TRBJ2-7; perhaps TRBD1 as D (5 bases). V lost 10 bases and J lost 3, with 12 bases in between. The CDR3 length is 12 residues. The germline gives CDR1 KGHDR, CDR2 SFDVKD. The CDR3: CATVDSNYEQYF. CDR3 sequence (DNA): TGTGCCACAGTCGACAGCAACTACGAGCAGTACTTC.

V gene TRBV19 combines with J gene TRBJ1-5; 7 bases line up with TRBD1. Germline V gene sequence: CDR1 LNHDA, CDR2 SQIVND (reference sequence). V lost 6 bases to trimming and J lost 8 bases; unmatched junction nucleotides: 13. This CDR3 has 15 amino acids. The chain's CDR3 is CASSPRQGGLEPQHF. CDR3 sequence (DNA): TGTGCCAGTAGCCCCCGACAGGGAGGATTGGAGCCCCAGCATTTT. The full variable domain, with the rest looked up from reference TRBV19 and TRBJ1-5, is DGGITQSPKYLFRKEGQNVTLSCEQNLNHDAMYWYRQDPGQGLRLIYYSQIVNDFQKGDIAEGYSVSREKKESFPLTVTSAQKNPTAFYLCASSPRQGGLEPQHFGDGTRLSIL.

V and J are TRBV2 and TRBJ2-1, with D unclear. CDR3 length: 11 amino acids. V lost 5 bases and J lost 9, with 8 bases in between. Per germline, CDR1 SNHLY and CDR2 FYNNEI. The CDR3 region is CASSWGAEQFF. Here the CDR3 DNA reads TGTGCCAGCAGTTGGGGTGCTGAGCAGTTCTTC.